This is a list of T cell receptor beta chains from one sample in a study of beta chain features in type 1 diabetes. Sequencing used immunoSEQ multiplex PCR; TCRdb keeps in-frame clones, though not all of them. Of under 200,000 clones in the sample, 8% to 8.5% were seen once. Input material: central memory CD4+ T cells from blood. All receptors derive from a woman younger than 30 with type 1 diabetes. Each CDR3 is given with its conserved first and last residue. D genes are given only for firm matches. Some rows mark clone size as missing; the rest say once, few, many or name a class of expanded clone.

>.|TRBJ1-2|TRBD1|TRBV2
CASSNIGTGVGYTF
TGTGCCAGCAGTAACATCGGGACAGGGGTCGGCTACACCTTC
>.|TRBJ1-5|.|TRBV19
CASSMGYVGQPQHF
TGTGCCAGTAGTATGGGCTACGTGGGTCAGCCCCAGCATTTT
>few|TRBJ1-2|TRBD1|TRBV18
CASSPDRSLGYTF
TGTGCCAGCTCACCGGACAGGAGTCTCGGCTACACCTTC
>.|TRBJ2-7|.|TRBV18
CASSPGGSYEQYF
TGTGCCAGCTCACCGGGGGGCTCCTACGAGCAGTACTTC
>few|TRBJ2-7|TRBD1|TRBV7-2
CASSPIPLQGTGQYF
TGTGCCAGCAGCCCAATCCCTCTACAGGGGACGGGGCAGTACTTC
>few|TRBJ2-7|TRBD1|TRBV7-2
CASSLVQGENYEQYF
TGTGCCAGCAGCTTAGTCCAGGGGGAGAACTACGAGCAGTACTTC
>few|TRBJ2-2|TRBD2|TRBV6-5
CASNGGAGTGELFF
TGTGCCAGCAACGGGGGGGCCGGCACCGGGGAGCTGTTTTTT
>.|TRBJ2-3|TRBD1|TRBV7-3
CASSSGQGTDTQYF
TGTGCCAGCAGCTCGGGACAGGGCACAGATACGCAGTATTTT
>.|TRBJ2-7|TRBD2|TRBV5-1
CASSLVSGRSGEQYF
TGCGCCAGCAGCTTGGTTAGCGGGAGGTCAGGCGAGCAGTACTTC
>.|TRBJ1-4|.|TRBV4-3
CASSQDGQGNPNEKLFF
TGCGCCAGCAGCCAAGACGGGCAGGGGAACCCTAATGAAAAACTGTTTTTT
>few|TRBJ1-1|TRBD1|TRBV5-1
CASSVYRGNTEAFF
TGCGCCAGCAGCGTTTACAGGGGAAACACTGAAGCTTTCTTT
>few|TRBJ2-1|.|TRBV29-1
CSDNRFCSYNEQFF
TGCAGCGACAACAGGTTTTGCTCCTACAATGAGCAGTTCTTC
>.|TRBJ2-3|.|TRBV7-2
CASRTSPGDTDTQYF
TGTGCCAGCAGGACCTCACCGGGAGATACAGATACGCAGTATTTT
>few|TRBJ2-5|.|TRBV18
CASSPPNGQYQETQYF
TGTGCCAGCTCACCACCTAATGGGCAGTACCAAGAGACCCAGTACTTC
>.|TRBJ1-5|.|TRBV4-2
CASSQQNSNQPQHF
TGTGCCAGCAGCCAACAGAATAGCAATCAGCCCCAGCATTTT
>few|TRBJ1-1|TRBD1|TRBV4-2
CASSQERTGGAFTEAFF
TGTGCCAGCAGCCAAGAAAGGACAGGGGGCGCGTTCACTGAAGCTTTCTTT
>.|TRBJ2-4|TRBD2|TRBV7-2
CALSPLSGRDIQYF
TGTGCCTTAAGCCCCCTCTCCGGGAGGGACATTCAGTACTTC
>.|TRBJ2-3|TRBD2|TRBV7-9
CASMLLAGGVTTQYF
TGTGCCAGCATGCTACTAGCGGGAGGTGTAACTACGCAGTATTTT
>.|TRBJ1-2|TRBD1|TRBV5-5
CASSQDGDSYWGYTF
TGTGCCAGCAGCCAGGATGGGGACAGCTATTGGGGCTACACCTTC
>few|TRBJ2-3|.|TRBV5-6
CASSPLPPDTQYF
TGTGCCAGCAGCCCTCTACCACCCGATACGCAGTATTTT
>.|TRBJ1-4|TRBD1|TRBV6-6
CASSLGTGSNEKLFF
TGTGCCAGCAGCCTCGGGACAGGGTCTAATGAAAAACTGTTTTTT
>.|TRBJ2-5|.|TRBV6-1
CASSVGAIEETQYF
TGTGCCAGCAGTGTTGGGGCCATTGAGGAGACCCAGTACTTC
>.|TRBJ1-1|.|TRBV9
CASSPGVFENTEAFF
TGTGCCAGCAGCCCAGGGGTTTTCGAGAACACTGAAGCTTTCTTT
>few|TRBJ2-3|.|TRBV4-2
CASSQDFGTGSYF
.
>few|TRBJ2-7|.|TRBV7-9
CASSFRGEQYF
TGTGCCAGCAGTTTCCGGGGCGAGCAGTACTTC
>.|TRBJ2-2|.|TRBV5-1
CASSLGQGPGELFF
TGCGCCAGCAGCTTGGGCCAGGGTCCCGGGGAGCTGTTTTTT
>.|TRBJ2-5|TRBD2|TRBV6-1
CASTPGLATETQYF
TGTGCCAGCACCCCGGGACTAGCGACGGAGACCCAGTACTTC
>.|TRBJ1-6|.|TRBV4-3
CASSQGREPPLHF
TGCGCCAGCAGCCAGGGGAGAGAGCCACCCCTCCACTTT
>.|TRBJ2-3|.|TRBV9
CASSVQGLDTQYF
TGTGCCAGCAGCGTCCAGGGGTTAGATACGCAGTATTTT
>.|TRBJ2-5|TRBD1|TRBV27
CASSTQQGMGTQYF
TGTGCCAGCAGTACCCAACAGGGGATGGGGACCCAGTACTTC
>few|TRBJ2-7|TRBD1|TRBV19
CASSTGTGLSYEQYF
TGTGCCAGTAGTACCGGGACAGGGCTCTCCTACGAGCAGTACTTC
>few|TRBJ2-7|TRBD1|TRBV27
CASSLKGQGPPYEQYF
TGTGCCAGCAGTTTAAAAGGACAGGGGCCCCCCTACGAGCAGTACTTC
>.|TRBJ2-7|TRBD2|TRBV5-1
CASSYSGANEDEQYF
TGCGCCAGCAGCTATAGCGGGGCCAATGAGGATGAGCAGTACTTC
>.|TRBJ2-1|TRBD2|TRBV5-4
CASSSETSGIYNEQFF
TGTGCCAGCAGCTCGGAGACTAGCGGGATCTACAATGAGCAGTTCTTC
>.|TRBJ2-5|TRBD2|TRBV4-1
CASSPGGVGTTQETQYF
TGCGCCAGCAGCCCGGGCGGCGTGGGGACTACCCAAGAGACCCAGTACTTC
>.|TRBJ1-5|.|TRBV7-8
CASSATDSNQPQHF
TGTGCCAGCAGCGCGACCGACAGTAATCAGCCCCAGCATTTT
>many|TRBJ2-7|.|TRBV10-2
CASSSPREQYF
TGCGCCAGCAGTTCCCCTCGGGAGCAGTACTTC
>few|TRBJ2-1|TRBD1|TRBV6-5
CASRTGQGAGDEQFF
TGTGCCAGCAGGACGGGACAGGGGGCCGGAGATGAGCAGTTCTTC
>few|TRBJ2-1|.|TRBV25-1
CASREGRHNEQFF
TGTGCCAGCAGGGAGGGTAGACACAATGAGCAGTTCTTC
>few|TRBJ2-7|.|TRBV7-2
CASSLQVSYEQYF
TGTGCCAGCAGCTTACAGGTGTCCTACGAGCAGTACTTC
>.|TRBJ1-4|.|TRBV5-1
CASSLGHSGGEKLFF
TGCGCCAGCAGCCTAGGACACTCCGGGGGTGAAAAACTGTTTTTT
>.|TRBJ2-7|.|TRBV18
CASSPNSYYEQYF
TGTGCCAGCTCACCCAACAGCTACTACGAGCAGTACTTC
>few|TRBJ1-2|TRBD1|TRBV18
CASSPGQGTGYTF
TGTGCCAGCTCACCCGGACAGGGGACTGGCTACACCTTC
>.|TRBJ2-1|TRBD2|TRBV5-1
CASSPAGDEQFF
TGCGCCAGCAGCCCAGCGGGAGATGAGCAGTTCTTC
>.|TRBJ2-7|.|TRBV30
CASSLDRYEQYF
TGTGCCAGCAGCTTGGACAGATACGAGCAGTACTTC
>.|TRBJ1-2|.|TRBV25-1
CASSRGSGPQIHTF
TGTGCCAGCAGTCGGGGGTCGGGTCCACAGATCCACACCTTC
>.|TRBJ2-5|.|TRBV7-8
CASSARTGNQETQYF
TGTGCCAGCAGCGCTAGAACAGGGAACCAAGAGACCCAGTACTTC
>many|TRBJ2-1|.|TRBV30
CAWSSGPAEQFF
TGTGCCTGGAGTAGTGGCCCCGCTGAGCAGTTCTTC
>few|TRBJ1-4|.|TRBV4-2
CASMPSLQGNEKLFF
TGTGCCAGCATGCCCTCACTGCAGGGGAATGAAAAACTGTTTTTT